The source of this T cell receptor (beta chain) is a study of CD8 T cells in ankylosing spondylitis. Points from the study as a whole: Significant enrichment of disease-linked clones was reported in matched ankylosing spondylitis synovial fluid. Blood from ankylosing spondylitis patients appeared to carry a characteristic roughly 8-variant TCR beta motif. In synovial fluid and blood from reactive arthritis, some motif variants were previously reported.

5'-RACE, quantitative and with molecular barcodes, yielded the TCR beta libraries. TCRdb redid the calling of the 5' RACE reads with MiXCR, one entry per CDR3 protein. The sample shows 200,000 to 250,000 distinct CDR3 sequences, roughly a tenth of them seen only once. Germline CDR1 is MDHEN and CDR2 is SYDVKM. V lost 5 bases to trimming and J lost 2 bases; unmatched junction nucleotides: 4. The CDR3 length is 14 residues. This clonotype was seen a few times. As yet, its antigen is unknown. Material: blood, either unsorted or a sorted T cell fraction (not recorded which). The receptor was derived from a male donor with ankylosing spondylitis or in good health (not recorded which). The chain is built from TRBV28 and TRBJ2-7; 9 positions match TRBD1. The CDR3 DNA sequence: TGTGCCAGCAGTGTCCGGGACAGGGCCTACGAGCAGTACTTC. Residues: CASSVRDRAYEQYF.